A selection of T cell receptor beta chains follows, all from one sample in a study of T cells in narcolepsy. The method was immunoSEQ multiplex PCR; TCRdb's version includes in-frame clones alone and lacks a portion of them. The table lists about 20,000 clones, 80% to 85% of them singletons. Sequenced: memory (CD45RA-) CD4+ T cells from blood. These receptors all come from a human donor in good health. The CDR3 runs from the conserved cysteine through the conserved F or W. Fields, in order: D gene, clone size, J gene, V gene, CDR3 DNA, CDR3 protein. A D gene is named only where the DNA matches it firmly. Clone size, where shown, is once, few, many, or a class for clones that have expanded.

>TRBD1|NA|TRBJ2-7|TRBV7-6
TGTGCCAGCGGCCCCGGGACAGGGGGCGGAGCGCAGTACTTC
CASGPGTGGGAQYF
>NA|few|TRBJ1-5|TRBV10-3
TGTGCCACCCGGGACCGCAATCAGCCCCAGCATTTT
CATRDRNQPQHF
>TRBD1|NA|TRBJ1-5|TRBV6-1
TGTGCCAGCAGTGAAGGGACAGGGGGCAATCACCAGCCCCAGCATTTT
CASSEGTGGNHQPQHF
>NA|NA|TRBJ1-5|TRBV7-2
TGTGCCAGCAGCTTAGTGGGACCGATCAATCAGCCCCAGCATTTT
CASSLVGPINQPQHF
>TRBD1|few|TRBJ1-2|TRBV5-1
TGCGCCAGCAGCCAGGGACAGGTCTATGGCTACACCTTC
CASSQGQVYGYTF
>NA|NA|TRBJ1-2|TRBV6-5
TGTGCCAGCAGCCTTGAGGGGGGTGGCTATGGCTACACCTTC
CASSLEGGGYGYTF
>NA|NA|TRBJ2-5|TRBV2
TGTGCCAGCAGTGAATCAACGACAGGCTGGGGGACCCAGTACTTC
CASSESTTGWGTQYF
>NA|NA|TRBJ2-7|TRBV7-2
TGTGCCAGCAGCTTAGCTCCCGGGCTGATGGTCGAGCAGTACTTC
CASSLAPGLMVEQYF
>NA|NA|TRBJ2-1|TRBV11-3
TGTGCCAGCAGCTGGGAGTGGGCTGAGCAGTTCTTC
CASSWEWAEQFF
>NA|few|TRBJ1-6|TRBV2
TGTGCCAGCACTCCCCGGTTTGATTCACCCCTCCACTTT
CASTPRFDSPLHF
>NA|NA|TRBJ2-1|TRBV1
TGCACCAGCAGCCGCCCCCGAGGCTTAGCGGATTACAATGAGCAGTTCTTC
CTSSRPRGLADYNEQFF
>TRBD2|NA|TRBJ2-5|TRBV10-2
TGCGCCAGCAGTGACTGGGGGGCGGGGGGGCCGAGGGAGCAGTACTTC
CASSDWGAGGPREQYF
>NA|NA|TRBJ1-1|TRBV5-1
TGCGCCAGCAGCCTTTTCGGGGGGAAGGACACTGAAGCTTTCTTT
CASSLFGGKDTEAFF
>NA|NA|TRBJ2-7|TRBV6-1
TGTGCCGGGACGGGGGCAGGACAGGCCAGAAACGAGCAGTACTTC
CAGTGAGQARNEQYF
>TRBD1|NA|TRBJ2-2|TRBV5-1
TGCGCCAGCAGCTTCTCAACTGAGACAGGGGGCCGACTGAACACCGGGGAGCTGTTTTTT
CASSFSTETGGRLNTGELFF
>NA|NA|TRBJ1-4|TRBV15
TGTGCCACCAGCAGAGATCCGTGGCAGGGTGGCGAAAAACTGTTTTTT
CATSRDPWQGGEKLFF
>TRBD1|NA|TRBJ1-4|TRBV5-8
TGTGCCAGCAGCTTGGAGAGGGGACAGATGGGAAAACTGTTTTTT
CASSLERGQMGKLFF
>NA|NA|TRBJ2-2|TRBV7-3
TGTGCCAGCAGCTGGGGAAGGGACACCGGGGAGCTGTTTTTT
CASSWGRDTGELFF
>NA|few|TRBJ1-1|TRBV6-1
TGTGCCAGCAGTGTTGCACAGCTAGGGACTGAAGCTTTCTTT
CASSVAQLGTEAFF
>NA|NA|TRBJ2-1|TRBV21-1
TGTGCCAACAATAGAAGACTAGACTACAATGAGCAGTTCTTC
CANNRRLDYNEQFF
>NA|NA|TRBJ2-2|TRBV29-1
TGCAGCGTTCTTGGGCCCGCGAACACCGGGGAGCTGTTTTTT
CSVLGPANTGELFF
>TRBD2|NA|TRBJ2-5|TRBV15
TGTGCCACCAGTCCGGGACTAGCAAGGGAGACCCAGTACTTC
CATSPGLARETQYF
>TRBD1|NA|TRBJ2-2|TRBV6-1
TGTGCCAGTCCCGGGACAGCAAACACCGGGGAGCTGTTTTTT
CASPGTANTGELFF
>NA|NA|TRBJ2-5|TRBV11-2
TGTGCCAGCAGCGCAGGGAACCAAGAGACCCAGTACTTC
CASSAGNQETQYF
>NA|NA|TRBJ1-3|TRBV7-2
TGTGCCAGCAGAGAAACGGGATCCCCAGGGAACTCTGGAAACACCATATATTTT
CASRETGSPGNSGNTIYF
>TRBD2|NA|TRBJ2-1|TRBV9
TGTGCCAGCAGCTTCTCGAGGCTAGCGGGGGGGCCTTTCAGCGATGAGCAGTTCTTC
CASSFSRLAGGPFSDEQFF
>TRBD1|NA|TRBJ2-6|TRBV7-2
TGTGCCAGCAGCTCCAAGGGGACAGGCTCTGGGGCCAACGTCCTGACTTTC
CASSSKGTGSGANVLTF
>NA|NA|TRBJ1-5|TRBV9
TGTGCCAGCAGCGCGGCGGGGAGCAATCAGCCCCAGCATTTT
CASSAAGSNQPQHF
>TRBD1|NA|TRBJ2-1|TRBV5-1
TGCGCCAGCAGCTTATCGACAGGGGTCTATGAGCAGTTCTTC
CASSLSTGVYEQFF
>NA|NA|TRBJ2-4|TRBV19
TGTGCCAGTACTCCTGAGGGTCCGGGCCCCAGGGCCAAAAACATTCAGTACTTC
CASTPEGPGPRAKNIQYF
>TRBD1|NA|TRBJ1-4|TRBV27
TGTGCCAGCAGTAAAAGTCGGACAGGGTATGAAAAACTGTTTTTT
CASSKSRTGYEKLFF
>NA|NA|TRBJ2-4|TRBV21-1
TGTGCCAGCAGGTGGGACAGGGGGCTTAGCATTCAGTACTTC
CASRWDRGLSIQYF
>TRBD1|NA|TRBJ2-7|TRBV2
TGTGCCAGCAGCACAGGGGGGAGCGAGCAGTACTTC
CASSTGGSEQYF
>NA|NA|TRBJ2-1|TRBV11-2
TGTGCCAGCAGCTTAAGTCTTGAGCAGTTCTTC
CASSLSLEQFF
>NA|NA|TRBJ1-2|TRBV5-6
TGTGCCAGCAGCCCCGTAGCCAGTCACTATGGCTACACCTTC
CASSPVASHYGYTF
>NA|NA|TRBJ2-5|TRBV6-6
TGTGCCAGCACCCTCCGGGCCGGCCAAGAGACCCAGTACTTC
CASTLRAGQETQYF
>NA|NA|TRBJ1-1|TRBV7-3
TGTGCCAGCAGCTTTTCCCTTTTGAACACTGAAGCTTTCTTT
CASSFSLLNTEAFF
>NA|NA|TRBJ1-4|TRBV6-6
TGTGCCAGCAGTTACGGAGGCGAAAGTAATGAAAAACTGTTTTTT
CASSYGGESNEKLFF
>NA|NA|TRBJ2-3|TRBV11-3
TGTGCCAGCAGCGTGGACTCAGATACGCAGTATTTT
CASSVDSDTQYF
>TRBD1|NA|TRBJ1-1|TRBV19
TGTGCCAGTCGGACAGGGCCCACCCACACTGAAGCTTTCTTT
CASRTGPTHTEAFF
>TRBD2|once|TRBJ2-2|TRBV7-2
TGTGCCAGCACCCCTTTTGGAGCGGGGGGATCCACCGGGGAGCTGTTTTTT
CASTPFGAGGSTGELFF